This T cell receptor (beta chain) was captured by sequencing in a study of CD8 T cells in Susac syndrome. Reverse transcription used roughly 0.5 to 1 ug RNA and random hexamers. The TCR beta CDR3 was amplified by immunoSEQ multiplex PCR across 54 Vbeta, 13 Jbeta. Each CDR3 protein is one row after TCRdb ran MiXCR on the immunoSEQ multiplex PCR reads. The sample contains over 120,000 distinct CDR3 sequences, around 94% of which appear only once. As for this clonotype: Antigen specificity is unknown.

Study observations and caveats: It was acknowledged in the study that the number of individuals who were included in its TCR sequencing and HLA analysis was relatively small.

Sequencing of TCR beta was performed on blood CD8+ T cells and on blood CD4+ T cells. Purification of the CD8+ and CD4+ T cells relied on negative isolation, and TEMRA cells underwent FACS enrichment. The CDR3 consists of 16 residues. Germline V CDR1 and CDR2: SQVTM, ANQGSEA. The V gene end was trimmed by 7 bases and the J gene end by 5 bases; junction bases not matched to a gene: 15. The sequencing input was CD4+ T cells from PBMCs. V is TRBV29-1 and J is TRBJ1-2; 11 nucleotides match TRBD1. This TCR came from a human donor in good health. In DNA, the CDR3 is TGCAGCGCCGCCGAGGACAGGGGGCTGCCGAGGTATGGCTACACCTTC. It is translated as CSAAEDRGLPRYGYTF.